This note documents a single TCR beta chain sequence. After constant-region reverse-primer amplification, full-length variable regions underwent semi-nested PCR with Nested Universal Primer A. TCRdb reanalysed the 5' RACE reads using MiXCR and keeps one entry per CDR3 protein. The sample gives some 62,000 distinct CDR3 sequences, approximately 23% of which show up once; about 3% is in the top ten. The CDR3 runs 15 residues. Between the trimmed V and J ends, which lost 2 bases and 3 bases, there was a span of 12 bases. The germline gives CDR1 SGHRS, CDR2 YFSETQ. This sequence was found in a female donor with breast cancer. The chain uses TRBV5-1 and TRBJ2-1; TRBD1 is a possible D gene (6 bases). Specimen: memory CD4+ T cells sorted from a lymph node. Subset indicated: memory CD4+ T cells, CD4+CD45RO+CD25-. CDR3 DNA sequence: TGCGCCAGCAGCTTAGGGGGTGCCGGCTACAATGAGCAGTTCTTC. Its protein is CASSLGGAGYNEQFF.